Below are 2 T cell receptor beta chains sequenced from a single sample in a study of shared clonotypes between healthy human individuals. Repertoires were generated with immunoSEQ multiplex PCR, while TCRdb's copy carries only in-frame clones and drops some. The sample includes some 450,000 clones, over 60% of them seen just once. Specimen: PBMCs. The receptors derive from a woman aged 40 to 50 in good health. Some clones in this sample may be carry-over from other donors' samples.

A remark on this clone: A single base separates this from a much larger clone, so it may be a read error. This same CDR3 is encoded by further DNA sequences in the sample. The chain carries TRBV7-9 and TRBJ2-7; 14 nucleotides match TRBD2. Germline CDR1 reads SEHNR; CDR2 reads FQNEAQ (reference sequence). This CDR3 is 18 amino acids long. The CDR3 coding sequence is TGCGCCAGCAGTCCCAGGGGGACTAGCGGGAGTTTGTTACACGAGCAGTACTTC. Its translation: CASSPRGTSGSLLHEQYF.

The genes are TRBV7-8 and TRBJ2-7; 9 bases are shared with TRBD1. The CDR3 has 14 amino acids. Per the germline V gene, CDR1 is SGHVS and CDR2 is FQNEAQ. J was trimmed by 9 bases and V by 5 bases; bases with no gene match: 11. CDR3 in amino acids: CASSQNRGLGGQYF. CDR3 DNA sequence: TGTGCCAGCAGCCAAAACAGGGGGCTGGGCGGGCAGTACTTC.